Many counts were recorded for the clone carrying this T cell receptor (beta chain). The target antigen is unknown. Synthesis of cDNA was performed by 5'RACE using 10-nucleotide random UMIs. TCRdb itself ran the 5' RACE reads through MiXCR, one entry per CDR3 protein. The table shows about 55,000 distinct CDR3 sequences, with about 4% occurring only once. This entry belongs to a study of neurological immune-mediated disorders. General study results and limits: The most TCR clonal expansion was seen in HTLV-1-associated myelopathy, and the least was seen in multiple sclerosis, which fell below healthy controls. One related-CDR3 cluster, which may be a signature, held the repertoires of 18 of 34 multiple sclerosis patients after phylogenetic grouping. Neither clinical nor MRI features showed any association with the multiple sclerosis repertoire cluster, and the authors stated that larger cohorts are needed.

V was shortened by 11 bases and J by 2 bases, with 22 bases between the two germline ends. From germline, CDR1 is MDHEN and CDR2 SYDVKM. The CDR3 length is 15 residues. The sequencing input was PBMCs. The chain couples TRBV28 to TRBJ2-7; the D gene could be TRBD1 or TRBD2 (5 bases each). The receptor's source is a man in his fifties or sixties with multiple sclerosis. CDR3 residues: CAVQGETTGTYEQYF. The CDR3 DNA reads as TGTGCCGTCCAGGGAGAGACTACGGGGACCTACGAGCAGTACTTC.